This T cell receptor (beta chain) was sequenced for a study of cytomegalovirus exposure and HLA in healthy donors. When sampled, the donors appeared nominally healthy, though they likely had unrecorded immune exposures. As for this clone: The antigen remains undetermined. A read error may produce the germline difference seen at one junction end.

Study-level results: Links to common viral pathogens appeared, in a later analysis, for several of the most significant clusters. The dataset shows that most TCR sequences were rare, while some public TCRs occurred in many donors.

The CDR3 has 15 amino acids. The germline CDR1 and CDR2 sequences are KGHSH and LQKENI. Primers: 60 Vbeta forward and 13 Jbeta reverse. Sequencing used immunoSEQ multiplex PCR; TCRdb keeps in-frame clones, though not all of them. The sample consists of about 130,000 clones, roughly 82% of them appearing once. The chain employs TRBV18 and TRBJ1-1; TRBD1 matches at 11 bases. Source material: PBMCs. The clonotype was recovered from a woman between 40 and 55 years old in good health and CMV-seropositive. In nucleotides, the CDR3 is TGTGCCAGCTCACCCTTGGACAGGGGGCTAGGCACGGGGGACTTT. This encodes CASSPLDRGLGTGDF. Full variable domain (outside the CDR3, taken from reference TRBV18 and TRBJ1-1): NAGVMQNPRHLVRRRGQEARLRCSPMKGHSHVYWYRQLPEEGLKFMVYLQKENIIDESGMPKERFSAEFPKEGPSILRIQQVVRGDSAAYFCASSPLDRGLGTGDFGQGTRLTVV.